The entry below gives a single T cell receptor beta chain sequence along with its context. Method: immunoSEQ multiplex PCR; TCRdb's copy keeps in-frame clones and lacks some. The profile shows around 66,000 clones, about four fifths of them singletons. The data originate from a study of T cell responses to AZD1222 COVID-19 vaccine. The ends were cut back, 2 bases at V and 7 bases at J, with 15 bases in the middle. Germline V gene data show CDR1 as SGHTA and CDR2 as FQGNSA. This CDR3 is 16 amino acids long. V usage is TRBV7-2 and J usage is TRBJ1-6; D is possibly TRBD1 (5 bases). The receptor was isolated from an adult in good health. The source was peripheral blood, collected on day 0 of MenACWY control vaccination. CDR3 region: CASSLNVGLTNSPLHF. The CDR3 DNA reads TGTGCCAGCAGCTTAAATGTGGGACTGACCAATTCACCCCTCCACTTT.